This T cell receptor (beta chain) stems from a study of blood T cell repertoires in COVID-19. Study in general: The cDNA or gDNA used as material had been derived from T cells, B-cell-depleted T cells, or PBMCs.

The protocol was immunoSEQ multiplex PCR, while the TCRdb copy is restricted to in-frame clones and leaves out a portion. The sample contains over 200,000 clones, around 82% of which appear only once. The J segment lost 6 bases and the V segment lost 4 bases, leaving 6 bases of the junction unmatched. The CDR3 spans 14 residues. CDR1 is MNHEY and CDR2 is SMNVEV in the germline V gene (reference sequence). The material sequenced was peripheral blood. This chain connects TRBV27 to TRBJ2-3; 8 positions agree with TRBD2. This TCR was sampled from a man aged 80 or over with acute or convalescent COVID-19. The DNA for the CDR3 is TGTGCCAGCAGTTGGGGACTAGGCCCCGATACGCAGTATTTT. It is translated as CASSWGLGPDTQYF.